Following are 6 T cell receptor beta chains from one sample sequenced in a study of human T cells and chemical hapten exposure. Time point meaning: pre-sensitization, week 0. Noted treatment: therapeutic diphenylcyclopropenone sensitization with weekly scalp DPC. TCRdb reprocessed the RACE reads with MiXCR, giving one entry per CDR3 protein. The sample lists some 360,000 distinct CDR3 sequences, approximately 5.1% occurring once. Sequencing was performed on whole blood, taken in connection with sensitization to the hapten diphenylcyclopropenone (DPC). The origin of the receptors is a woman in her 50s with alopecia areata. Some clones in this sample may be carry-over from other donors' samples.

In its sample, this clonotype was seen many times. The chain recombines TRBV29-1 with TRBJ1-4; D call uncertain. CDR1 SQVTM and CDR2 ANQGSEA come from the germline V gene. Trimming pared 4 bases from V and 4 bases from J, leaving 7 bases between. CDR3 length equals 12 residues. The CDR3: CSVVLGNEKLFF. In DNA, the CDR3 is TGCAGCGTTGTGTTGGGTAATGAAAAACTGTTTTTT.

This clonotype was seen a handful of times. The genes are TRBV29-1 and TRBJ2-2; D unresolved. CDR3 length: 12 residues. Trimming took 4 bases from V and 1 from J, leaving 4 bases between them. The germline V gene encodes CDR1 SQVTM and CDR2 ANQGSEA. The DNA for the CDR3 is TGCAGCGTTGCCAGGAACACCGGGGAGCTGTTTTTT. This translates into CSVARNTGELFF.

The table lists this clonotype with many counts. V usage is TRBV6-1 and J usage is TRBJ1-1; D uncertain. This CDR3 is 13 amino acids long. Germline CDR1 is MNHNS and CDR2 is SASEGT. Trimming stripped 2 bases from V and 6 bases from J, with 10 bases between. The CDR3 reads CASSETPSSEAFF. The CDR3 coding sequence is TGTGCCAGCAGTGAAACTCCATCGTCTGAAGCTTTCTTT.

This clonotype was observed many times. The chain joins TRBV14 to TRBJ2-7; perhaps D is TRBD1 or TRBD2 (5 bases each). The germline V and J ends were trimmed by 3 bases and 9 bases, with 24 bases remaining between them. Germline CDR1 SGHDN, CDR2 FVKESK. CDR3 length: 16 residues. As DNA, the CDR3 is TGTGCCAGCAGCCACGAACCGGGACCGAGGGCCGTTGGGCAGTACTTC. Translated: CASSHEPGPRAVGQYF. The variable domain in full, with the rest retrieved from reference TRBV14 and TRBJ2-7, is EAGVTQFPSHSVIEKGQTVTLRCDPISGHDNLYWYRRVMGKEIKFLLHFVKESKQDESGMPNNRFLAERTGGTYSTLKVQPAELEDSGVYFCASSHEPGPRAVGQYFGPGTRLTVT.

In this sample, this clonotype turned up many times. Here the CDR3 reads CASKTSGSGEQYF. The CDR3 DNA reads as TGTGCCAGCAAGACCAGCGGGAGCGGCGAGCAGTACTTC. The chain recombines TRBV6-2 or TRBV6-3 with TRBJ2-7, with 8 positions matching TRBD2. V lost 7 bases, J lost 6 bases, and 8 bases stayed unmatched. This CDR3 region has 13 residues. Germline V gene data show CDR1 as MNHEY and CDR2 as SVGEGT.

This clonotype was seen a handful of times. The CDR3 sequence is CASSLYGSTYEQYF. The CDR3 coding sequence is TGTGCCAGCAGCCTTTACGGGAGTACGTACGAGCAGTACTTC. V usage is TRBV12-3 or TRBV12-4 and J usage is TRBJ2-7; possible D gene TRBD2, 6 bases. The CDR3 totals 14 residues. The germline V and J ends were trimmed by 6 bases and 4 bases, with 16 bases remaining between them.